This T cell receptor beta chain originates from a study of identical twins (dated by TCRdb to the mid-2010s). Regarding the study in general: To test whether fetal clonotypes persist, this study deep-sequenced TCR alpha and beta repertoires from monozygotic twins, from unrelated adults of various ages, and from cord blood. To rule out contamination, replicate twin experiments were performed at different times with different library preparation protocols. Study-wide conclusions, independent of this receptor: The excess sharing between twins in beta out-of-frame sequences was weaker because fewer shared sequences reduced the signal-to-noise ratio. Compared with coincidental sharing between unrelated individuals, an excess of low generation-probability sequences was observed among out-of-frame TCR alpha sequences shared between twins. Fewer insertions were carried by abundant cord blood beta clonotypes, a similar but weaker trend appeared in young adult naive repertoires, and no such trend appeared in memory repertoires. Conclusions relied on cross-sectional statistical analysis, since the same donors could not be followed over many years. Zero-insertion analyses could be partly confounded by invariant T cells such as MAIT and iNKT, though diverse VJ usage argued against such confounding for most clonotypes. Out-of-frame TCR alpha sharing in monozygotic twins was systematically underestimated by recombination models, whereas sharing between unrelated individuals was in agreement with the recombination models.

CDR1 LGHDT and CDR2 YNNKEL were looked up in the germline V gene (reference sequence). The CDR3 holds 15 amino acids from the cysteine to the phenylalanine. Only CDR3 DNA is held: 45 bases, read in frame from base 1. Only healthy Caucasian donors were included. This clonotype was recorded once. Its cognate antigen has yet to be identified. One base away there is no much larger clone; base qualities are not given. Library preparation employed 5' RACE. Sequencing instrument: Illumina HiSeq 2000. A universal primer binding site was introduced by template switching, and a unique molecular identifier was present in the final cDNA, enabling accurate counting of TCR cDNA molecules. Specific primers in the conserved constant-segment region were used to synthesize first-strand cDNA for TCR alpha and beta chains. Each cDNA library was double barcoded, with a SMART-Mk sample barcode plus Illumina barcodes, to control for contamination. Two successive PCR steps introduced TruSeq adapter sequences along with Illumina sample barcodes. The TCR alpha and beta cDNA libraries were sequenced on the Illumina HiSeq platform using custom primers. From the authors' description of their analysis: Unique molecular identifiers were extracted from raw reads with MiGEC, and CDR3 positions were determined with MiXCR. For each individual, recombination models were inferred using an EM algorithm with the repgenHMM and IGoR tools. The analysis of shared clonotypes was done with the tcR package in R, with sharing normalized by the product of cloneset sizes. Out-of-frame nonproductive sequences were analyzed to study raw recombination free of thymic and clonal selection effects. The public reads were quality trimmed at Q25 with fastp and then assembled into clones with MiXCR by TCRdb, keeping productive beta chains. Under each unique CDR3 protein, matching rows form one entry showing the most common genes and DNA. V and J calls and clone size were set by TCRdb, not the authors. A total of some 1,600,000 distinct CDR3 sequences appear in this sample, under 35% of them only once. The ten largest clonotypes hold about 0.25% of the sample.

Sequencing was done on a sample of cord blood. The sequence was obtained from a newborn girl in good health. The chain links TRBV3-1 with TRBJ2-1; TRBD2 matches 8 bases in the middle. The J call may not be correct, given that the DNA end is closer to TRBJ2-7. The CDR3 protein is CASSQGTSIYNEQYF. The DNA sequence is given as TGTGCCAGCAGCCAAGGGACTAGCATCTACAATGAGCAGTACTTC.